The 11 T cell receptor beta chains below come from one sample, sequenced in a study of blood T cell repertoires in COVID-19. The repertoire was sequenced with immunoSEQ multiplex PCR; TCRdb's copy has only in-frame clones and lacks some. The sample includes approximately 49,000 clones, 84% seen only once; the top ten take roughly 2.5%. Material for sequencing was peripheral blood. These receptor sequences come from a man aged 45-60 years with acute or convalescent COVID-19.

V usage is TRBV9 and J usage is TRBJ1-6, with D maybe TRBD1 (6 bases). Germline V CDR1 and CDR2: SGDLS, YYNGEE. Trimming removed 0 bases at V and 4 bases at J, with 8 bases between. The CDR3 spans 15 residues. The DNA of the CDR3 is TGTGCCAGCAGCGTAGACGACAGGTATAATTCACCCCTCCACTTT. Amino acid sequence: CASSVDDRYNSPLHF. The whole variable domain, remainder taken from reference TRBV9 and TRBJ1-6, is DSGVTQTPKHLITATGQRVTLRCSPRSGDLSVYWYQQSLDQGLQFLIQYYNGEERAKGNILERFSAQQFPDLHSELNLSSLELGDSALYFCASSVDDRYNSPLHFGNGTRLTVT.

This chain uses TRBV24-1 with TRBJ1-4, with 9 bases identical to TRBD1. Per the germline V gene, CDR1 is KGHDR and CDR2 is SFDVKD. Losses at the gene ends were 4 bases for V and 7 bases for J; bases not matched to a gene: 9. The CDR3 has 16 residues. In nucleotides, the CDR3 is TGTGCCACCAGTGACCCGAGGGACAGGGAGGGTGAAAAACTGTTTTTT. Protein sequence: CATSDPRDREGEKLFF.

The rearrangement uses TRBV7-8 and TRBJ1-1; no reliable D call. This CDR3 is 14 amino acids long. V lost 0 bases to trimming and J lost 7 bases, with 12 bases between them. CDR1 and CDR2 from the germline V gene are SGHVS and FQNEAQ. Here the CDR3 DNA reads TGTGCCAGCAGCTTAGCTCTCCGGGAGGTTGAAGCTTTCTTT. Translation gives CASSLALREVEAFF. The full variable domain, completed using reference TRBV7-8 and TRBJ1-1, is GAGVSQSPRYKVAKRGQDVALRCDPISGHVSLFWYQQALGQGPEFLTYFQNEAQLDKSGLPSDRFFAERPEGSVSTLKIQRTQQEDSAVYLCASSLALREVEAFFGQGTRLTVV.

This clone came up a few times. The CDR3 nucleotides are TGTGCCAGCAGCCCGGCGGGGTCGCAGCCCCAGCATTTT. It is translated as CASSPAGSQPQHF. The chain couples TRBV7-9 to TRBJ1-5, with unresolved D. Trimming removed 5 bases at V and 7 bases at J, with 12 bases between. The CDR3 is 13 amino acids. In germline, CDR1 is SEHNR, CDR2 FQNEAQ (reference sequence).

The chain uses TRBV6-5 and TRBJ1-6; D gene uncertain. Germline V gene data show CDR1 as MNHEY and CDR2 as SVGAGI. The CDR3 runs to 12 residues. V lost 4 bases and J 9 bases, leaving 7 bases between the germline ends. CDR3 in DNA: TGTGCCAGCAGTTTGAACGGTTCACCCCTCCACTTT. Translating gives CASSLNGSPLHF.

The chain recombines TRBV9 with TRBJ1-4, with D possibly being TRBD1 (6 bases). Germline V gene lookup returns CDR1 SGDLS and CDR2 YYNGEE. Trimming cost V 0 bases and J 8 bases, with 8 bases left between them. The CDR3 covers 13 residues. CDR3 nucleotide sequence: TGTGCCAGCAGCGTAGCAGGGGACGAAAAACTGTTTTTT. Its translation is CASSVAGDEKLFF.

V usage is TRBV2 and J usage is TRBJ1-3, with a weak D call TRBD1 (6 bases). The germline CDR1 and CDR2 sequences are SNHLY and FYNNEI. The CDR3 is made up of 14 amino acids. V shed 9 bases and J shed 2 bases, with 14 bases lying between them. CDR3 in DNA: TGTGCCAGTCAGGTGACAGGAACTGGAAACACCATATATTTT. Encoded protein: CASQVTGTGNTIYF. The full variable domain, completed using reference TRBV2 and TRBJ1-3, is EPEVTQTPSHQVTQMGQEVILRCVPISNHLYFYWYRQILGQKVEFLVSFYNNEISEKSEIFDDQFSVERPDGSNFTLKIRSTKLEDSAMYFCASQVTGTGNTIYFGEGSWLTVV.

The chain uses TRBV3-1 (or the pseudogene TRBV3-2) and TRBJ2-1, with TRBD2 identical over 12 bases. V shed 5 bases and J 9 bases; nucleotides not matched to a gene: 5. The CDR3 loop spans 14 amino acids. The germline CDR1 and CDR2 sequences are LGHDT and YNNKEL (reference sequence). CDR3 residues: CASSNGLAGSEQFF. CDR3 DNA sequence: TGTGCCAGCAGCAACGGACTAGCGGGAAGTGAGCAGTTCTTC.

The V gene is TRBV27, the J gene TRBJ2-5, with D tentatively TRBD2 (5 bases). V dropped 3 bases and J dropped 2 bases, with 13 bases sitting between them. Germline V gene lookup returns CDR1 MNHEY and CDR2 SMNVEV (reference sequence). The CDR3 extends over 15 amino acids. CDR3 DNA: TGTGCCAGCAGTTTGGCAGAGGGCTCACAAGAGACCCAGTACTTC. Residues: CASSLAEGSQETQYF.

The chain is built from TRBV7-3 and TRBJ2-1; 8 bases are shared with TRBD2. This CDR3 spans 15 amino acids. V shed 5 bases and J 2 bases; nucleotides not matched to a gene: 5. Looked up from germline, CDR1 is SGHTA and CDR2 is FQGTGA. The CDR3, as DNA: TGTGCCAGCAGCGTCAGCGGGAGTGCCTACAATGAGCAGTTCTTC. Translated: CASSVSGSAYNEQFF.

The chain couples TRBV18 to TRBJ2-5; perhaps TRBD2 as D (5 bases). V shed 0 bases and J shed 7 bases, with 15 bases lying between them. This CDR3 comprises 15 residues. Germline-derived CDR1 and CDR2 are KGHSH and LQKENI. The DNA for the CDR3 is TGTGCCAGCTCACCACCGCGGACTGATTATGGGACCCAGTACTTC. It yields the protein CASSPPRTDYGTQYF. The full variable domain, with the rest looked up from reference TRBV18 and TRBJ2-5, is NAGVMQNPRHLVRRRGQEARLRCSPMKGHSHVYWYRQLPEEGLKFMVYLQKENIIDESGMPKERFSAEFPKEGPSILRIQQVVRGDSAAYFCASSPPRTDYGTQYFGPGTRLLVL.